Listed below are T cell receptor beta chains from one sample, sequenced in a study of Graves' ophthalmopathy and Graves' hyperthyroidism. TCRdb re-called the multiplex PCR reads with MiXCR, one entry per CDR3 protein. The table records around 600,000 distinct CDR3 sequences, about 40% of them present only once. Source material: peripheral blood. The receptors originated from an adult man with Graves' ophthalmopathy. Both conserved end residues are part of each CDR3. D genes are given only for firm matches. The size field is filled for only some rows; it gives once, few, many or a size class.

CDR3 DNA | CDR3 protein | J gene | clone size | V gene | D gene
TGTGTCAGCAGCTTAGGGGGGGCAGGGGCGGCGGAGACCCAGTACTTC | CVSSLGGAGAAETQYF | TRBJ2-5 | . | TRBV7-8 | .
TGTGCCAGCAGGCTGTCGTGGGTAGGGCCCTACGAGCAGTACTTC | CASRLSWVGPYEQYF | TRBJ2-7 | . | TRBV6-1 | .
TGTGCCAGCAGTTACCTTACCCCGGACAGGCACAGCCAGCATTTT | CASSYLTPDRHSQHF | TRBJ1-5 | many | TRBV6-6 | TRBD1
TGTGCCAGCAGCCCCGGACAGGGCAGCGTGGAGACCCAGTACTTC | CASSPGQGSVETQYF | TRBJ2-5 | . | TRBV3-1 | TRBD1
TGTGCCAGCAGCGGATCCGGGATATTCGCCAACGTCCTGACTTTC | CASSGSGIFANVLTF | TRBJ2-6 | . | TRBV7-8 | .
TGTGCCAGCAGTGCAGAAAAAGTTCAGCCCCAGCATTTT | CASSAEKVQPQHF | TRBJ1-5 | . | TRBV7-3 | .
TGTGCCAACACACGGAGGGGCCTCTATGGCTACACCTTC | CANTRRGLYGYTF | TRBJ1-2 | many | TRBV13 | .
TGCAGCGTTGCCCCGGGACTAGCGAGCTACGAGCAGTACTTC | CSVAPGLASYEQYF | TRBJ2-7 | many | TRBV29-1 | TRBD2
TGTGCCACCAGTGACTTGGACGCCCACGGCTATGGCTACACCTTC | CATSDLDAHGYGYTF | TRBJ1-2 | . | TRBV24-1 | .
TGTGCCACGACAGGGTTGGACTATGGCTACACCTTC | CATTGLDYGYTF | TRBJ1-2 | . | TRBV24-1 | TRBD1
TGCAGTGCTTGGGGGATGGCGGGAGGAAACTACGAGCAGTACTTC | CSAWGMAGGNYEQYF | TRBJ2-7 | many | TRBV20-1 | TRBD2
TGTGCCAGCGGTGAGATGGGGACGGGTCACGCCGGGGAGCTGTTTTTT | CASGEMGTGHAGELFF | TRBJ2-2 | . | TRBV2 | .
TGTGCCAGCAGCGTTGGGGGTCAGGGGCTCGAGACCCAGTACTTC | CASSVGGQGLETQYF | TRBJ2-5 | many | TRBV9 | .
TGCAGTGCCTCGCTAGGAGGGAACTCCTACGAGCAGTACTTC | CSASLGGNSYEQYF | TRBJ2-7 | many | TRBV20-1 | .
TGTGCCAGCAGCATTACTAGGACCGGGGAGCTGTTTTTT | CASSITRTGELFF | TRBJ2-2 | many | TRBV7-9 | .
TGCGCCAGCCGCCGGGGCCCACAAGAGACCCAGTACTTC | CASRRGPQETQYF | TRBJ2-5 | few | TRBV5-1 | .
TGTGCCAGTATGGGACTAGCGAATAATGAGCAGTTCTTC | CASMGLANNEQFF | TRBJ2-1 | . | TRBV19 | TRBD2
TGTGCCAGCAGCCTTATATGGGGGGGGGACAGGAATAACTATGGCTACACCTTC | CASSLIWGGDRNNYGYTF | TRBJ1-2 | . | TRBV7-2 | TRBD1